This T cell receptor (beta chain) was found in a study of cytomegalovirus exposure and HLA in healthy donors. PCR involved 60 Vbeta and 13 Jbeta primers. Sequencing used immunoSEQ multiplex PCR; TCRdb keeps in-frame clones, though not all of them. This table has about 150,000 clones, approximately 82% appearing once. This CDR3 is 14 amino acids long. Germline V gene data show CDR1 as SNHLY and CDR2 as FYNNEI. Sequenced: PBMCs. This chain links TRBV2 with TRBJ2-5, with a tentative D call TRBD1 (5 bases). The end of the DNA is better explained by TRBJ2-7, so the J call may be wrong. The clonotype originates from a man between 18 and 29 years old in good health and CMV-seropositive. The CDR3 loop reads CASSDGHDSYEQYF. CDR3 nucleotides: TGTGCCAGCAGTGACGGACATGACTCCTACGAGCAGTACTTC.